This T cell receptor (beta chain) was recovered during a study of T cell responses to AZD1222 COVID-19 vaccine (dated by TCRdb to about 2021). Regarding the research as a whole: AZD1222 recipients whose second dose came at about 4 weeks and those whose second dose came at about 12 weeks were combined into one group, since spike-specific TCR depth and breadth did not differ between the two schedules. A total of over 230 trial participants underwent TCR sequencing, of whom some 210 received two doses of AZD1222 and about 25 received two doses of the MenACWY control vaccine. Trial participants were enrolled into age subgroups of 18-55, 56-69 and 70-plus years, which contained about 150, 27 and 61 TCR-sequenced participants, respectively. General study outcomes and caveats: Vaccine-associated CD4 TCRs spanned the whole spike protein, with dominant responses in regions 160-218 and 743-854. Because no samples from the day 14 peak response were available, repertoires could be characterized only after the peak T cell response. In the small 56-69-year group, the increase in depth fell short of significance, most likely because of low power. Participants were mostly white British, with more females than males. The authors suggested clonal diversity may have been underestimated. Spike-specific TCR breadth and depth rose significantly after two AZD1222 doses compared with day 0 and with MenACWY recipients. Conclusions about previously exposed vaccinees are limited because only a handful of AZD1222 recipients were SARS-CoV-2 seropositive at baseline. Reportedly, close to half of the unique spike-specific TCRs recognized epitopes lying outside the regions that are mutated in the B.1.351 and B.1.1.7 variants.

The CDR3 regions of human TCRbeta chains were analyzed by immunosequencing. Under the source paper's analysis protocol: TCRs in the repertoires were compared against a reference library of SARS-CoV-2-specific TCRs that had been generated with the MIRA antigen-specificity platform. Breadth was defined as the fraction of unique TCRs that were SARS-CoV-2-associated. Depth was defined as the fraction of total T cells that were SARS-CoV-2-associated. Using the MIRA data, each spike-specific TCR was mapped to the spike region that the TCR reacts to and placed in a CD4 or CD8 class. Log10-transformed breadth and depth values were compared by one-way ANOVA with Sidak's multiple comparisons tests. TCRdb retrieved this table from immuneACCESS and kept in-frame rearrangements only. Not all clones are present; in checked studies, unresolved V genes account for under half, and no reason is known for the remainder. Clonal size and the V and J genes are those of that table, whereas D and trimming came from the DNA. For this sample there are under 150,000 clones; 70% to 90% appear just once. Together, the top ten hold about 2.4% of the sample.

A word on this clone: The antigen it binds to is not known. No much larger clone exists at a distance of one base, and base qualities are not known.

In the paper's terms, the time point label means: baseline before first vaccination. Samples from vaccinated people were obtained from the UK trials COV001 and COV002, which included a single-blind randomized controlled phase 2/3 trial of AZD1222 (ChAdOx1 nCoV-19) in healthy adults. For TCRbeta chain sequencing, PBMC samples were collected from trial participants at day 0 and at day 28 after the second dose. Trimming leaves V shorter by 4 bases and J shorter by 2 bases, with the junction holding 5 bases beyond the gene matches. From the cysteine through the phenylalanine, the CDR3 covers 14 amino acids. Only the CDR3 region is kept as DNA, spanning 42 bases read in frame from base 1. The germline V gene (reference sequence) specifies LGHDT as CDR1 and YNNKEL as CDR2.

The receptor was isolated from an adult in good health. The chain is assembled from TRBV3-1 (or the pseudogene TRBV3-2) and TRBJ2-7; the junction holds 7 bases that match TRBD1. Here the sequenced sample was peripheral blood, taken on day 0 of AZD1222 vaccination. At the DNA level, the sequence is TGTGCCAGCAGCCGCTGGGGACAGACCTACGAGCAGTACTTC. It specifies CASSRWGQTYEQYF.